These 12 T cell receptor beta chains were sequenced from one sample in a study of T cells in Graves' hyperthyroidism and ophthalmopathy. Authors of the study amplified TCR beta CDR3 regions from RNA transcripts. A set of HTBI primers served as the primers for a first-round RT-PCR of the TCR CDR3. MiXCR, applied by TCRdb to the multiplex PCR reads, yields one record per CDR3 protein. The sample gives roughly 640,000 distinct CDR3 sequences, 16% of which show up once; roughly 3.5% is in the top ten. The material sequenced was blood. The origin of the receptors is a woman in her forties with Graves' ophthalmopathy.

This rearrangement joins TRBV24-1 to TRBJ2-1; 8 bases are shared with TRBD2. The CDR3 covers 16 residues. The V gene end was trimmed by 0 bases and the J gene end by 5 bases; junction bases not matched to a gene: 5. Germline CDR1 and CDR2: KGHDR and SFDVKD. Here the CDR3 reads CATSDLSGGPDNEQFF. The CDR3 DNA follows: TGTGCCACCAGTGATTTGTCGGGAGGGCCCGACAATGAGCAGTTCTTC.

The chain links TRBV7-9 to TRBJ1-3; TRBD1 matches at 7 bases. The germline CDR1 and CDR2 sequences are SEHNR and FQNEAQ (reference sequence). Losses at the gene ends were 5 bases for V and 2 bases for J; bases not matched to a gene: 9. This CDR3 spans 16 amino acids. CDR3 coding DNA: TGTGCCAGCAGCCAAAGGGGGACAGCGACTGGAAACACCATATATTTT. Translating it yields CASSQRGTATGNTIYF.

This clonotype was seen repeatedly, ten times or more. In nucleotides, the CDR3 is TGTGCCAGCAGCCAATGGGACTATGGCTACACCTTC. Its protein is CASSQWDYGYTF. The chain links TRBV3-1 to TRBJ1-2, with unresolved D. CDR3 size: 12 residues. Germline V gene lookup returns CDR1 LGHDT and CDR2 YNNKEL (reference sequence). The V end lost 2 bases, the J end lost 3 bases, and 4 bases lay between the germline ends.

This clonotype was detected many times. The chain has TRBV5-1 and TRBJ1-4, with D maybe TRBD1 (5 bases). V lost 3 bases to trimming and J lost 1 base, with 10 bases between them. CDR3 size: 15 residues. CDR1 is SGHRS and CDR2 is YFSETQ in the germline V gene. The CDR3 spells CASSSPGGTNEKLFF. CDR3 bases: TGCGCCAGCAGCTCCCCGGGGGGAACTAATGAAAAACTGTTTTTT.

In regard to this clonotype: The junction and the germline gene differ at one end; a read error may be behind it. This chain joins TRBV14 and TRBJ2-7; D remains ambiguous. The CDR3 is 14 amino acids. CDR1 and CDR2 (germline): SGHDN, FVKESK. CDR3 nucleotide sequence: TGTGCCGGCAGCCAAACCATTACAGTCGGCGAGCAGTACTTC. Its protein product is CAGSQTITVGEQYF. The full variable domain, rest sourced from reference TRBV14 and TRBJ2-7, is EAGVTQFPSHSVIEKGQTVTLRCDPISGHDNLYWYRRVMGKEIKFLLHFVKESKQDESGMPNNRFLAERTGGTYSTLKVQPAELEDSGVYFCAGSQTITVGEQYFGPGTRLTVT.

The sample holds a few counts of this clonotype. This chain uses TRBV2 with TRBJ2-7, with 11 bases matching TRBD1. Per the germline V gene, CDR1 is SNHLY and CDR2 is FYNNEI. CDR3 size: 13 residues. The ends lost 7 bases at V and 4 bases at J; junction bases unmatched: 3. This CDR3 reads CASKRDRGYEQYF. The DNA of the CDR3 is TGTGCCAGCAAAAGGGACAGGGGGTACGAGCAGTACTTC. Drawing the rest from reference TRBV2 and TRBJ2-7, the complete variable domain is EPEVTQTPSHQVTQMGQEVILRCVPISNHLYFYWYRQILGQKVEFLVSFYNNEISEKSEIFDDQFSVERPDGSNFTLKIRSTKLEDSAMYFCASKRDRGYEQYFGPGTRLTVT.

This clonotype was seen repeatedly, ten times or more. The rearrangement uses TRBV28 and TRBJ1-6; D is unresolved. The CDR3 length is 15 residues. Between the trimmed V and J ends, which lost 5 bases and 0 bases, there was a span of 8 bases. Germline assignment: CDR1 MDHEN and CDR2 SYDVKM. The DNA for the CDR3 is TGTGCCAGCAGTCCAACGAGCTCCTATAATTCACCCCTCCACTTT. It is translated as CASSPTSSYNSPLHF.

This clonotype was detected only a few times. The V gene is TRBV6-1, the J gene TRBJ2-1; 9 bases are a match to TRBD1. V lost 3 bases, J lost 9 bases, and 12 bases stayed unmatched. The CDR3 runs to 16 residues. Germline lookup yields CDR1 MNHNS and CDR2 SASEGT. CDR3 region: CASSDRPGQGDSEQFF. The CDR3 coding sequence is TGTGCCAGCAGTGATAGACCGGGACAGGGAGATAGTGAGCAGTTCTTC.

Many counts were recorded for this clonotype. The rearrangement joins TRBV10-3 to TRBJ1-5, with D possibly being TRBD1 (6 bases). The CDR3 is 15 amino acids. The V gene lost 8 bases and the J gene lost 5 bases, with 19 bases spanning the gap. CDR1 and CDR2 (germline): ENHRY, SYGVKD. This CDR3 reads CAIGRGETGDQPQHF. The CDR3 DNA is TGTGCCATCGGAAGGGGGGAGACAGGCGATCAGCCCCAGCATTTT.

This clonotype was detected only a few times. The chain is built from TRBV5-1 and TRBJ1-5; D might be TRBD1 (6 bases). The V end lost 4 bases, the J end lost 7 bases, and 18 bases lay between the germline ends. This CDR3 region has 15 residues. The germline V gene has CDR1 SGHRS and CDR2 YFSETQ. The CDR3 sequence: CASSEVPGVGQPQHF. As DNA, the CDR3 is TGCGCCAGCAGCGAAGTACCAGGGGTAGGCCAGCCCCAGCATTTT.

CDR3 DNA sequence: TGTGCCAGCAGTTGGGACAGGTTCAATCAGCCCCAGCATTTT. Protein product: CASSWDRFNQPQHF. The chain uses TRBV6-1 and TRBJ1-5; TRBD1 matches at 8 bases. The CDR3 is made up of 14 amino acids. Trimming took 5 bases from V and 3 from J; bases not matched to a gene: 3. Germline values: CDR1 MNHNS, CDR2 SASEGT.

V gene TRBV12-3 or TRBV12-4 combines with J gene TRBJ2-5; D possibly corresponds to TRBD2 (7 bases). This CDR3 is 13 amino acids long. V was pared by 7 bases and J by 4 bases, with 13 bases between. CDR3 region: CASTLRGAETQYF. The CDR3 coding sequence is TGTGCCAGCACTCTTCGGGGGGCAGAGACCCAGTACTTC.